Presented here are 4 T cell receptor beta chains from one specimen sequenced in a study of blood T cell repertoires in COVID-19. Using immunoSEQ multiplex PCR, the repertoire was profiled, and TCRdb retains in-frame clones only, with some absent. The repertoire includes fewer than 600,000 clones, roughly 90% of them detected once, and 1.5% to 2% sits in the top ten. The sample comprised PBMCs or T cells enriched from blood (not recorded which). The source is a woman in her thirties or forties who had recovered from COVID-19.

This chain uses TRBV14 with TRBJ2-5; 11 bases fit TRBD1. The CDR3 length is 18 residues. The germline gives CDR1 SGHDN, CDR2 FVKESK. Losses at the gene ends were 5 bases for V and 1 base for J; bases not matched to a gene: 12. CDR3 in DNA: TGTGCCAGCAGCTCTGGGACAGGGGGATTCACTTTCCAAGAGACCCAGTACTTC. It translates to CASSSGTGGFTFQETQYF.

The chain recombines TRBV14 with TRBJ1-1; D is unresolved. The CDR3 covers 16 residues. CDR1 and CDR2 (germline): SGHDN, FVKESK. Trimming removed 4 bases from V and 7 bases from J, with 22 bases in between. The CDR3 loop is CASSPISGFGKFEAFF. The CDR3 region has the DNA TGTGCCAGCAGCCCTATCTCGGGATTCGGGAAGTTTGAAGCTTTCTTT.

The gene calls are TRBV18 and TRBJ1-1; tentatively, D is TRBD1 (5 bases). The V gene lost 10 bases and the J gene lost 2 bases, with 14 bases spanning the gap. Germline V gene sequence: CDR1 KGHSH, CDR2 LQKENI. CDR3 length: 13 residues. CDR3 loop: CATAGIRNTEAFF. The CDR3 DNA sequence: TGTGCCACCGCAGGGATTCGAAACACTGAAGCTTTCTTT. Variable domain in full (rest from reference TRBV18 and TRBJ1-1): NAGVMQNPRHLVRRRGQEARLRCSPMKGHSHVYWYRQLPEEGLKFMVYLQKENIIDESGMPKERFSAEFPKEGPSILRIQQVVRGDSAAYFCATAGIRNTEAFFGQGTRLTVV.

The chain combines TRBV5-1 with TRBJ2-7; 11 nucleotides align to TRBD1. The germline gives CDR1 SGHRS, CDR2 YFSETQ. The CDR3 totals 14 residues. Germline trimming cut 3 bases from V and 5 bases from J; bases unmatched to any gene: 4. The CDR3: CASSSPGQGDEQYF. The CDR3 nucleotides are TGCGCCAGCAGCTCGCCGGGACAGGGGGACGAGCAGTACTTC.